Shown below are 7 T cell receptor beta chains from a single sample sequenced in a study of a mutant IDH1 vaccine in newly diagnosed glioma. No antigens are known for them. Noted time point: week 23, last vaccination. Vaccinated patients received 300 ug of mutant IDH1 20-mer peptide per dose, with topical imiquimod. Using immunoSEQ multiplex PCR, the repertoire was profiled, and TCRdb retains in-frame clones only, with some absent. The sample gives about 44,000 clones, roughly 90% of which show up once; over 3.5% is in the top ten. The specimen comprised PBMCs, sampled from a glioma patient whose treatment included an IDH1 peptide vaccine. All receptors come from a man aged 50-59 years with glioma.

The chain employs TRBV6-6 and TRBJ1-2; the match to TRBD1 covers 7 bases. Germline V gives CDR1 MNHNY, CDR2 SVGAGI (reference sequence). Trimming removed 0 bases from V and 4 bases from J; junction bases left unmatched: 5. This CDR3 is built from 15 residues. The DNA of the CDR3 is TGTGCCAGCAGTTACTCCCCCGGGACAGCCTATGGCTACACCTTC. This codes for CASSYSPGTAYGYTF.

This clone came up once. The chain carries TRBV10-3 and TRBJ2-7; a weak D match, TRBD1 (6 bases). Trimming stripped 11 bases from V and 2 bases from J, with 16 bases between. From germline, CDR1 is ENHRY and CDR2 SYGVKD. The CDR3 covers 13 residues. In DNA, the CDR3 is TGTGCCGTCTTGATCCGGGACACCTACGAGCAGTACTTC. Translated, it gives CAVLIRDTYEQYF.

This clone was counted a single time. The rearrangement joins TRBV2 to TRBJ2-3; no firm D call. The CDR3 sequence is 11 residues long. CDR1 SNHLY and CDR2 FYNNEI come from the germline V gene. V lost 8 bases, J lost 6 bases, and 9 bases lay in between. Written as DNA, the CDR3 is TGTGCCAGCTGTGGAGTGGATACGCAGTATTTT. It codes for CASCGVDTQYF. Complete variable domain (other parts from reference TRBV2 and TRBJ2-3): EPEVTQTPSHQVTQMGQEVILRCVPISNHLYFYWYRQILGQKVEFLVSFYNNEISEKSEIFDDQFSVERPDGSNFTLKIRSTKLEDSAMYFCASCGVDTQYFGPGTRLTVL.

The chain links TRBV6-6 to TRBJ1-1, with D unresolved. V shed 4 bases and J shed 1 base, with 7 bases lying between them. The CDR3 is 13 residues long. In germline, CDR1 is MNHNY, CDR2 SVGAGI (reference sequence). The CDR3 region is CASSLGGNTEAFF. The CDR3, as DNA: TGTGCCAGCAGTTTGGGCGGGAACACTGAAGCTTTCTTT.

This chain links TRBV4-2 with TRBJ1-3, with a possible D match to TRBD1 (6 bases). Germline CDR1 reads LGHNA; CDR2 reads YNFKEQ. V lost 4 bases and J lost 0, with 16 bases in between. The CDR3 totals 17 residues. In DNA form, the CDR3 reads TGTGCCAGCAGCCCCCACCAGGGACAAACCTCTGGAAACACCATATATTTT. Its translation is CASSPHQGQTSGNTIYF.

The genes are TRBV7-2 and TRBJ2-1, with D perhaps matching TRBD1 (6 bases). The CDR3 contains 14 residues. Germline CDR1 and CDR2: SGHTA and FQGNSA. V was shortened by 1 base and J by 10 bases, with 14 bases between the two germline ends. CDR3 loop: CASSLDGTRGEQFF. CDR3 DNA sequence: TGTGCCAGCAGCTTAGATGGCACAAGGGGGGAGCAGTTCTTC.

The CDR3 bases are TGTGCCAGCAGCCCCTCCGGACAGGGGAGAAACATTCAGTACTTC. Translation gives CASSPSGQGRNIQYF. This chain connects TRBV9 to TRBJ2-4; 9 positions match TRBD1. The CDR3 sequence is 15 residues long. CDR1 is SGDLS, CDR2 YYNGEE, per germline. V trimming: 4 bases; J trimming: 6 bases; junction bases outside the gene matches: 8.